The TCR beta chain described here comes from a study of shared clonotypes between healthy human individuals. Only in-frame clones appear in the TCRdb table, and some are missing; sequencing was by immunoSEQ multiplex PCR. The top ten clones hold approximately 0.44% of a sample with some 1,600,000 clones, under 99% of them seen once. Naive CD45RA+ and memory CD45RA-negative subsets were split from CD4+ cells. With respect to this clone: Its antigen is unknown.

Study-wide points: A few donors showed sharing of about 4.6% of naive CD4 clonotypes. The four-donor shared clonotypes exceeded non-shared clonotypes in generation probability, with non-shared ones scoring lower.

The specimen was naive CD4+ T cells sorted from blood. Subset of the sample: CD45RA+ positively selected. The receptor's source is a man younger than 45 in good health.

The CDR3 DNA is TGCGCCAGCAGCCAAACCGGGACAGCTAACGAGCAGTACTTC. Translated: CASSQTGTANEQYF. This sequence joins TRBV4-1 and TRBJ2-7; TRBD1 matches at 7 bases. The CDR3 is made up of 14 amino acids. With 2 bases clipped from V and 5 bases from J, the junction kept 6 bases outside the gene matches. Germline CDR1 MGHRA, CDR2 YSYEKL.